This TCR beta chain was sequenced in a study of PD-1 blockade in classical Hodgkin lymphoma. The method was immunoSEQ multiplex PCR; TCRdb's version includes in-frame clones alone and lacks a portion of them. In the table there are roughly 40,000 clones, approximately 70% of which are singletons. Study-wide points: Newly diagnosed patients were said to have less baseline TCR diversity than healthy donors did.

Each patient relapsed following autologous stem cell transplantation, and prior brentuximab vedotin exposure differed. As to this clone: The antigen remains undetermined.

The receptor comes from a human donor with classical Hodgkin lymphoma. The sample consisted of peripheral blood mononuclear cells (PBMCs), taken at baseline.

The DNA of the CDR3 is TGTGCCAGCAGCGACCGGGTGAACACCGGGGAGCTGTTTTTT. Its translation: CASSDRVNTGELFF. The V call is TRBV9, the J call TRBJ2-2; D ambiguous. The CDR3 is made up of 14 amino acids. V lost 3 bases, J lost 1 base, and 7 bases lay in between. The germline CDR1 and CDR2 sequences are SGDLS and YYNGEE.